The sequence of this T cell receptor (beta chain) was determined in a study of early T cells in non-severe SARS-CoV-2 infection. With respect to this clonotype: The target antigen is unknown. One end of the junction is discordant with germline, which a read error may explain.

This CDR3 has 13 residues. Germline V gene sequence: CDR1 LGHDT, CDR2 YNNKEL (reference sequence). Each cDNA molecule carried a unique molecular identifier. TCRdb re-analysed the 5' RACE reads in MiXCR, keeping a single row per CDR3 protein. The table has approximately 76,000 distinct CDR3 sequences, around 10% seen once. Notes on the study in general: There was a bias toward anti-spike CD8 responses in VDJdb matching, which missed private and CD4 specificities.

V usage is TRBV3-1 and J usage is TRBJ1-1; D remains unclear. The origin of this receptor is an adult who was a healthcare worker with PCR-confirmed SARS-CoV-2 infection or an uninfected control (not recorded which). The sequenced material came from whole blood. CDR3 protein: CASSQDLDAEVFF. The CDR3 DNA reads as TGTGCCAGCAGCCAAGATCTGGACGCTGAAGTTTTCTTT.